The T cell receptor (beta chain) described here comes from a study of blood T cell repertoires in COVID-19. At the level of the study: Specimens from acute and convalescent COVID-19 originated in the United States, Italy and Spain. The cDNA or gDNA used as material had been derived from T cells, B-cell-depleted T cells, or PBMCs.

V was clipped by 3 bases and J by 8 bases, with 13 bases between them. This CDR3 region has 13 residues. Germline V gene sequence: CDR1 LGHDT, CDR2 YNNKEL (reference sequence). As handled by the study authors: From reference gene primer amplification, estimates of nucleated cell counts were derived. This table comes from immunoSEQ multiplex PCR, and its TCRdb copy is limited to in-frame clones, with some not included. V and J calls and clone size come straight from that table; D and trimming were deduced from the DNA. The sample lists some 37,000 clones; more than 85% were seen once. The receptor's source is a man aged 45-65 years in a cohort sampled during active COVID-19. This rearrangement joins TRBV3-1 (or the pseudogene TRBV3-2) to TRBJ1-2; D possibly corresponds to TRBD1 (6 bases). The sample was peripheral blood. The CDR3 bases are TGTGCCAGCAGCCAGGGGGCGGGCTGGGGCTACACCTTC. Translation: CASSQGAGWGYTF.